What follows are 2 T cell receptor beta chains derived from one specimen sequenced in a study of blood T cells in healthy people across ages. Combining a sample-barcoded 5' primer with a J-beta primer mix, a second PCR ran for roughly 6 to 12 cycles. Via MiXCR, TCRdb re-called the 5' RACE reads, giving one row per CDR3 protein. The table has hundreds of thousands of distinct CDR3 sequences, around 54% seen once. The sample consisted of blood. The receptors originated from a man aged 55 to 70 in good health.

The V call is TRBV4-2, the J call TRBJ2-7; 7 nucleotides align to TRBD2. The CDR3 spans 15 residues. The germline CDR1 and CDR2 sequences are LGHNA and YNFKEQ. V shed 4 bases and J 7 bases; nucleotides not matched to a gene: 13. The CDR3 coding sequence is TGTGCCAGCAGCCTCCAGCGGGGATCATACAATGAGCAGTACTTC. It is translated as CASSLQRGSYNEQYF.

This clonotype was seen a few times. This rearrangement joins TRBV28 to TRBJ2-3; D is uncertain. This CDR3 has 15 amino acids. V lost 3 bases, J lost 0 bases, and 10 bases lay in between. Per the germline V gene, CDR1 is MDHEN and CDR2 is SYDVKM. CDR3 in amino acids: CASSFQQPSTDTQYF. In nucleotides, the CDR3 is TGTGCCAGCAGTTTTCAGCAACCTAGCACAGATACGCAGTATTTT.